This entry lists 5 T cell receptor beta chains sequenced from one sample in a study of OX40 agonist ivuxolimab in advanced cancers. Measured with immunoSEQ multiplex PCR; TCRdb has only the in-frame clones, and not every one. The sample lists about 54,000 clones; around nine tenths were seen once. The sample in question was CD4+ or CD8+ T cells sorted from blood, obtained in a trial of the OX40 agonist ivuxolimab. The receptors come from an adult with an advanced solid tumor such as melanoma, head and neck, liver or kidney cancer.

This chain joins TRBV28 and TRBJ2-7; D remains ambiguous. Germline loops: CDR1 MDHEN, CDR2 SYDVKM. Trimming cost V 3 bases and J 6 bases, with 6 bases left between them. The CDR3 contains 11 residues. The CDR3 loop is CASSLGGEQYF. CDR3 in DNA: TGTGCCAGCAGTTTGGGCGGCGAGCAGTACTTC.

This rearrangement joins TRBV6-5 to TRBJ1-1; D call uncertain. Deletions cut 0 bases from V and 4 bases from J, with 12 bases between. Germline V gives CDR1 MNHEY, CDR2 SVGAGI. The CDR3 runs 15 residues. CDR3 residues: CASSYSVAAGTEAFF. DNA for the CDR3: TGTGCCAGCAGTTACTCCGTCGCAGCGGGCACTGAAGCTTTCTTT.

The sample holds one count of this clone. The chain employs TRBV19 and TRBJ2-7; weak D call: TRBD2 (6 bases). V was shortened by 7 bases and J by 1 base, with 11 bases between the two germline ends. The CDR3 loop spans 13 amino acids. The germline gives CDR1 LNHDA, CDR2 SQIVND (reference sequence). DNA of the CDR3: TGTGCCAGTAAGGGACTCGGATCCTACGAGCAGTACTTC. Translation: CASKGLGSYEQYF.

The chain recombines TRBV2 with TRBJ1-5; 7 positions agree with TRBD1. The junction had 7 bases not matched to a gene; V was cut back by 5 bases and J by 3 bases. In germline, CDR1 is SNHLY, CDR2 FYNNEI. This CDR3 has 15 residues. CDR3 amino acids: CASSQRGRDNQPQHF. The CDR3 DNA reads TGTGCCAGCAGTCAAAGGGGGCGGGACAATCAGCCCCAGCATTTT. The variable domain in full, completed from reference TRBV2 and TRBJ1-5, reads EPEVTQTPSHQVTQMGQEVILRCVPISNHLYFYWYRQILGQKVEFLVSFYNNEISEKSEIFDDQFSVERPDGSNFTLKIRSTKLEDSAMYFCASSQRGRDNQPQHFGDGTRLSIL.

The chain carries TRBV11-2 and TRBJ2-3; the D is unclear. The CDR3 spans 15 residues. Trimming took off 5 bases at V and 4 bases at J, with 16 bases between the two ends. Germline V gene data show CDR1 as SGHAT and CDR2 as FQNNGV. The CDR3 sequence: CASSLGLVKADTQYF. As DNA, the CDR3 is TGTGCCAGCAGCCTAGGGCTAGTTAAAGCAGATACGCAGTATTTT.